The 28 T cell receptor beta chains reported below all come from one sample, sequenced in a study of cytomegalovirus exposure and HLA in healthy donors. This PCR relied on a set of 60 Vbeta primers and 13 Jbeta primers. This table comes from immunoSEQ multiplex PCR, and its TCRdb copy is limited to in-frame clones, with some not included. This repertoire shows around 120,000 clones, around 73% found once; its top ten account for approximately 2.6%. Source material: PBMCs. These receptors came from a human donor in good health.

The J gene is TRBJ2-5, the V gene TRBV4-1; TRBD1 aligns across 9 bases. The CDR3 contains 14 residues. V trimming: 6 bases; J trimming: 5 bases; junction bases outside the gene matches: 7. Germline CDR1 reads MGHRA; CDR2 reads YSYEKL. Written as DNA, the CDR3 is TGCGCCAGCAGGGACAGGGGTGGAGGGGAGACCCAGTACTTC. As protein: CASRDRGGGETQYF.

This chain links TRBV19 with TRBJ2-6; the D gene is possibly TRBD1 (7 bases). Trimming took 7 bases from V and 0 from J, leaving 13 bases between them. The CDR3 runs 16 residues. Germline V lookup: CDR1 LNHDA, CDR2 SQIVND (reference sequence). In nucleotides, the CDR3 is TGTGCCAGTAAGGAGGGACAGTTCTCTGGGGCCAACGTCCTGACTTTC. Residues: CASKEGQFSGANVLTF.

The CDR3 is CASSPRQGNGNTIYF. The CDR3 coding sequence is TGTGCCAGCAGCCCTCGACAGGGGAACGGAAACACCATATATTTT. This chain joins TRBV7-9 and TRBJ1-3; 8 bases are a match to TRBD1. V was clipped by 5 bases and J by 4 bases; unmatched bases: 7. Germline values: CDR1 SEHNR, CDR2 FQNEAQ (reference sequence). The CDR3 is 15 amino acids.

J is TRBJ2-3 and V is TRBV14, with D possibly being TRBD1 (6 bases). V was pared by 5 bases and J by 0 bases, with 9 bases between. The CDR3 length is 14 residues. The V gene's germline CDR1 is SGHDN and CDR2 FVKESK. CDR3 protein: CASSYQGSTDTQYF. The DNA of the CDR3 is TGTGCCAGCAGCTATCAGGGGAGCACAGATACGCAGTATTTT.

The J gene is TRBJ1-1, the V gene TRBV5-1; D unresolved. Germline lookup yields CDR1 SGHRS and CDR2 YFSETQ. The V end lost 3 bases, the J end lost 1 base, and 10 bases lay between the germline ends. This CDR3 contains 14 residues. The CDR3 region has the DNA TGCGCCAGCAGCTCACGCGCAACGAACACTGAAGCTTTCTTT. Amino acid sequence: CASSSRATNTEAFF.

The rearrangement joins TRBV15 to TRBJ2-7; D perhaps matches TRBD2 (8 bases). Trimming pared 5 bases from V and 0 bases from J, leaving 14 bases between. CDR1 is LNHNV and CDR2 is YYDKDF in the germline V gene (reference sequence). There are 15 residues in the CDR3. The CDR3 sequence is CATSEAGDSSYEQYF. CDR3 DNA sequence: TGTGCCACCAGCGAAGCGGGGGACAGCTCCTACGAGCAGTACTTC.

The rearrangement uses TRBV11-2 and TRBJ2-2; 9 bases align to TRBD1. Trimming at V came to 1 base and at J to 4 bases, leaving 13 bases not matched to a gene. Per the germline V gene, CDR1 is SGHAT and CDR2 is FQNNGV. The CDR3 extends over 19 amino acids. CDR3 region: CASSLGPGTGPAGTGELFF. CDR3 coding DNA: TGTGCCAGCAGCTTAGGTCCCGGGACAGGGCCGGCGGGCACCGGGGAGCTGTTTTTT.

In this sample, this clone turned up once. The chain combines TRBV7-2 with TRBJ1-5, with 8 bases aligning to TRBD1. V lost 5 bases, J lost 6 bases, and 3 bases stayed unmatched. CDR1 and CDR2 from the germline V gene are SGHTA and FQGNSA. The CDR3 loop spans 13 amino acids. The CDR3 region has the DNA TGTGCCAGCAGCCGTGGACAGGGTCAGCCCCAGCATTTT. Protein: CASSRGQGQPQHF.

This clone has only one observation. J is TRBJ1-3 and V is TRBV28, with a possible D match to TRBD1 (6 bases). Trimming shortened V by 6 bases and J by 9 bases, and 12 bases separated the two germline ends. CDR1 and CDR2 (germline): MDHEN, SYDVKM. This CDR3 region has 12 residues. The CDR3 coding sequence is TGTGCCAGCAGCCTCCAACAGGGCACCATATATTTT. This gives the protein CASSLQQGTIYF.

The CDR3 region has the DNA TGTGCCAGCAGCGCGGGGGGCAACCCACAAGAGACCCAGTACTTC. Its translation is CASSAGGNPQETQYF. V gene TRBV11-1 combines with J gene TRBJ2-5; TRBD2 matches 8 bases. The J segment lost 2 bases and the V segment lost 5 bases, leaving 7 bases of the junction unmatched. This CDR3 region has 15 residues. CDR1 and CDR2 (germline): SGHAT, FQDESV (reference sequence). The full variable domain, with the rest looked up from reference TRBV11-1 and TRBJ2-5, is EAEVAQSPRYKITEKSQAVAFWCDPISGHATLYWYRQILGQGPELLVQFQDESVVDDSQLPKDRFSAERLKGVDSTLKIQPAELGDSAMYLCASSAGGNPQETQYFGPGTRLLVL.

The rearrangement links TRBV28 to TRBJ2-5, with 7 bases fitting TRBD2. There are 15 residues in the CDR3. The junction had 8 bases not matched to a gene; V was cut back by 4 bases and J by 3 bases. The germline gives CDR1 MDHEN, CDR2 SYDVKM. The CDR3 reads CASSSRAGRKETQYF. In DNA, the CDR3 is TGTGCCAGCAGTTCTCGAGCGGGGAGGAAAGAGACCCAGTACTTC.

The chain carries TRBV6-1 and TRBJ1-3; maybe TRBD1 (5 bases). V gave up 3 bases and J gave up 0 bases, with 12 bases separating them. The CDR3 totals 16 residues. Germline V gene sequence: CDR1 MNHNS, CDR2 SASEGT. The CDR3 DNA is TGTGCCAGCAGTGACCGGCAGACAGCCTCTGGAAACACCATATATTTT. It translates to CASSDRQTASGNTIYF.

The V and J genes are TRBV18 and TRBJ2-3; 7 bases match TRBD1. CDR1 KGHSH and CDR2 LQKENI come from the germline V gene. The CDR3 is 16 amino acids. After removal of 6 bases from V and 2 bases from J, the junction contained 11 bases not matched to a gene. CDR3 nucleotide sequence: TGTGCCAGCTCCTCTCGCAGGGACAGCATCACAGATACGCAGTATTTT. This translates into CASSSRRDSITDTQYF.

The chain is built from TRBV5-6 and TRBJ2-5, with 8 bases that match TRBD2. CDR1 is SGHDT, CDR2 YYEEEE, per germline. The CDR3 is 16 residues long. J lost 2 bases, V lost 0 bases, and 6 bases had no gene match. The CDR3 region is CASSLGQGLGQETQYF. The DNA of the CDR3 is TGTGCCAGCAGCTTGGGGCAGGGACTAGGGCAAGAGACCCAGTACTTC.

The chain combines TRBV29-1 with TRBJ1-3, with D possibly being TRBD1 (6 bases). The CDR3 runs to 14 residues. Germline CDR1 reads SQVTM; CDR2 reads ANQGSEA. Trimming stripped 3 bases from V and 0 bases from J, with 9 bases between. The CDR3 DNA sequence: TGCAGCGTTGATATGACAGGCTCTGGAAACACCATATATTTT. Translation: CSVDMTGSGNTIYF.

Of note for this clone: The same CDR3 is also encoded by other DNA sequences in this sample. The chain links TRBV29-1 to TRBJ1-1, with 9 bases lining up with TRBD1. CDR1 is SQVTM, CDR2 ANQGSEA, per germline. V lost 6 bases and J lost 1; bases outside the gene matches: 9. This CDR3 spans 15 amino acids. CDR3 loop: CSVGGQGRGNTEAFF. CDR3 nucleotides: TGCAGCGTGGGAGGACAGGGGAGGGGGAACACTGAAGCTTTCTTT.

The V and J genes are TRBV7-2 and TRBJ1-2; D is ambiguous. The CDR3 is made up of 15 amino acids. V shed 1 base and J shed 1 base, with 10 bases lying between them. Germline CDR1 SGHTA, CDR2 FQGNSA. CDR3 sequence (DNA): TGTGCCAGCAGCTTAGGTGCCAGGCTTAACTATGGCTACACCTTC. Its protein product is CASSLGARLNYGYTF.

The chain has TRBV5-1 and TRBJ2-7; 14 bases agree with TRBD2. Trimming took 0 bases from V and 6 from J; bases not matched to a gene: 14. The CDR3 covers 19 residues. The germline V gene has CDR1 SGHRS and CDR2 YFSETQ. The CDR3 protein is CASSLVPGLAGARAAEQYF. DNA of the CDR3: TGCGCCAGCAGCTTGGTCCCGGGACTAGCGGGAGCTAGGGCTGCCGAGCAGTACTTC.

The sample holds one count of this clone. This sequence joins TRBV30 and TRBJ1-2; TRBD1 might be the D (6 bases). Germline CDR1 and CDR2: GTSNPN and SVGIG (reference sequence). The CDR3 is 16 amino acids. Trimming took off 0 bases at V and 4 bases at J, with 18 bases between the two ends. The CDR3 bases are TGTGCCTGGAGTGTACATTCCGGGGGGGCCGGCTATGGCTACACCTTC. Residues: CAWSVHSGGAGYGYTF.

This chain's CDR3 is CASSLSLRGGVYGYTF. The CDR3 coding sequence is TGTGCCAGCAGTTTATCGTTGAGGGGGGGGGTCTATGGCTACACCTTC. This chain connects TRBV28 to TRBJ1-2; TRBD1 might be the D (6 bases). CDR3 length equals 16 residues. V lost 1 base and J lost 4, with 16 bases in between. CDR1 and CDR2 (germline): MDHEN, SYDVKM.

This chain links TRBV7-9 with TRBJ2-1; 7 bases agree with TRBD2. Germline CDR1 is SEHNR and CDR2 is FQNEAQ (reference sequence). J was trimmed by 5 bases and V by 6 bases; bases with no gene match: 7. The CDR3 is 14 residues long. The CDR3 nucleotides read TGTGCCAGCAGATCTAGCGGACCACACAATGAGCAGTTCTTC. This gives the protein CASRSSGPHNEQFF.

The gene calls are TRBV27 and TRBJ2-1; TRBD2 aligns across 8 bases. The CDR3 spans 13 residues. The V gene end was trimmed by 7 bases and the J gene end by 4 bases; junction bases not matched to a gene: 3. CDR1 MNHEY and CDR2 SMNVEV come from the germline V gene (reference sequence). The CDR3 spells CASTGLGYNEQFF. The CDR3 DNA is TGTGCCAGCACGGGACTAGGGTACAATGAGCAGTTCTTC.

The V call is TRBV5-4, the J call TRBJ2-3, with TRBD2 identical over 9 bases. The CDR3 has 14 residues. V lost 0 bases, J lost 6 bases, and 2 bases stayed unmatched. Germline CDR1 reads SGHNT; CDR2 reads YYREEE (reference sequence). As DNA, the CDR3 is TGTGCCAGCAGCTTGGTAGCGGGGGTGGATACGCAGTATTTT. It specifies CASSLVAGVDTQYF.

This chain links TRBV30 with TRBJ2-7; D is undetermined. CDR1 and CDR2 (germline): GTSNPN, SVGIG (reference sequence). V was shortened by 3 bases and J by 5 bases, with 8 bases between the two germline ends. CDR3 size: 11 residues. The CDR3 reads CAWRSVDEQYF. The CDR3 DNA reads TGTGCCTGGAGGTCCGTTGACGAGCAGTACTTC.

J is TRBJ2-7 and V is TRBV11-2, with no clear D. The CDR3 length is 15 residues. Germline V gives CDR1 SGHAT, CDR2 FQNNGV. V was clipped by 0 bases and J by 0 bases, with 9 bases between them. The CDR3 sequence: CASSLDQATSYEQYF. CDR3 DNA: TGTGCCAGCAGCTTAGATCAGGCCACCTCCTACGAGCAGTACTTC.

The CDR3 loop is CASSSRTGGDEQYF. For the CDR3, the DNA is TGTGCCAGCAGCTCACGGACAGGGGGCGACGAGCAGTACTTC. The chain has TRBV7-8 and TRBJ2-7, with TRBD1 matching over 11 bases. Trimming cost V 4 bases and J 5 bases; bases outside gene matches: 4. The CDR3 extends over 14 amino acids. Per the germline V gene, CDR1 is SGHVS and CDR2 is FQNEAQ.

CDR3 residues: CASSEDGNSPLHF. The CDR3 DNA reads TGTGCCAGCAGTGAAGACGGTAATTCACCCCTCCACTTT. The chain couples TRBV6-1 to TRBJ1-6, with D unclear. Germline V gives CDR1 MNHNS, CDR2 SASEGT. Trimming left V 1 base short and J 6 bases short, with 4 bases between. This CDR3 comprises 13 residues.

The gene calls are TRBV14 and TRBJ2-1, with TRBD2 matching over 8 bases. After removal of 3 bases from V and 4 bases from J, the junction contained 8 bases not matched to a gene. This CDR3 comprises 16 residues. The germline gives CDR1 SGHDN, CDR2 FVKESK. This CDR3 is CASSQGGLGPYNEQFF. Here the CDR3 DNA reads TGTGCCAGCAGCCAGGGGGGACTAGGACCTTACAATGAGCAGTTCTTC.